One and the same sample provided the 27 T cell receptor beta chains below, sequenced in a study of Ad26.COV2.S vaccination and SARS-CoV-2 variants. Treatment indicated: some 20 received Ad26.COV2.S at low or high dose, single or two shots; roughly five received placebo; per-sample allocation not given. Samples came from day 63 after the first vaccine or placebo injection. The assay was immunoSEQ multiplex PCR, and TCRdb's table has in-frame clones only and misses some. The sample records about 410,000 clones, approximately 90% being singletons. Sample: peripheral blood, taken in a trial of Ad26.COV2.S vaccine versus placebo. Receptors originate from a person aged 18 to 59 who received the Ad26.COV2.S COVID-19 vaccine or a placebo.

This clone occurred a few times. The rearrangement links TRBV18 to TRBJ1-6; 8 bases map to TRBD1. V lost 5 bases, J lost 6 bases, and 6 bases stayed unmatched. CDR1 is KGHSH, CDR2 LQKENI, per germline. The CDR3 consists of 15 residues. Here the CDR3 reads CASSSGQGGNSPLHF. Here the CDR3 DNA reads TGTGCCAGCTCATCCGGACAGGGTGGTAATTCACCCCTCCACTTT.

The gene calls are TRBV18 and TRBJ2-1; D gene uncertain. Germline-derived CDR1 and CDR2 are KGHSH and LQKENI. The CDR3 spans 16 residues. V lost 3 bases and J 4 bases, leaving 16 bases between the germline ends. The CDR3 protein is CASSPLVGPGYNEQFF. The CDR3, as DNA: TGTGCCAGCTCACCTCTAGTCGGACCCGGTTACAATGAGCAGTTCTTC.

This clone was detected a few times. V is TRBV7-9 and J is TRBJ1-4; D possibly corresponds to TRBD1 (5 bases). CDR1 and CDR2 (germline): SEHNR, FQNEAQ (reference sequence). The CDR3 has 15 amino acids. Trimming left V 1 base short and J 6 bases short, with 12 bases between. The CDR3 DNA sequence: TGTGCCAGCAGCTTAGAAGGGACTCGGGATGAAAAACTGTTTTTT. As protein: CASSLEGTRDEKLFF.

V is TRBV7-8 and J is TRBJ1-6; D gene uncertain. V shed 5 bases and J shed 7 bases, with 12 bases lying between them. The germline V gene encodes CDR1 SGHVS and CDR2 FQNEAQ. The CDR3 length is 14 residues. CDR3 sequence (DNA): TGTGCCAGCAGCGAAGGGATTCTGAATTCACCCCTCCACTTT. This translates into CASSEGILNSPLHF.

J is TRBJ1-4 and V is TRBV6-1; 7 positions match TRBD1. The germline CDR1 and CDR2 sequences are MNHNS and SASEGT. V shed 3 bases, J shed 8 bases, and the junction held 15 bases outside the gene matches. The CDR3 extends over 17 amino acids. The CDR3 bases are TGTGCCAGCAGTGAGTTCCTTTCGACAGGGCCGGGAGAAAAACTGTTTTTT. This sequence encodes CASSEFLSTGPGEKLFF.

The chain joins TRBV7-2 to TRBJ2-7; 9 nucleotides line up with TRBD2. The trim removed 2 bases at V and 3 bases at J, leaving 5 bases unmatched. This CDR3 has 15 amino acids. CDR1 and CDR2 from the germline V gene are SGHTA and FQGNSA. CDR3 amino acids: CASSLRAAGGYEQYF. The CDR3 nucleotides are TGTGCCAGCAGCTTACGCGCAGCGGGGGGCTACGAGCAGTACTTC.

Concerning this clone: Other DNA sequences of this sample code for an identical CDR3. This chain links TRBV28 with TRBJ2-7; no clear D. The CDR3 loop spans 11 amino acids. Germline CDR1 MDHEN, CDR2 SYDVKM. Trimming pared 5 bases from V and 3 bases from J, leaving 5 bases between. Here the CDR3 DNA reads TGTGCCAGCAGTCAGAGCTACGAGCAGTACTTC. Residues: CASSQSYEQYF.

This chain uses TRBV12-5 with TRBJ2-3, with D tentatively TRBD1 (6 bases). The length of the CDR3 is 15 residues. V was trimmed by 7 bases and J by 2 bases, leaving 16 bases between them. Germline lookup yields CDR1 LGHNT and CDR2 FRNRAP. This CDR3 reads CASASGQHTTDTQYF. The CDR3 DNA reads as TGTGCTAGTGCGTCCGGACAGCATACCACAGATACGCAGTATTTT.

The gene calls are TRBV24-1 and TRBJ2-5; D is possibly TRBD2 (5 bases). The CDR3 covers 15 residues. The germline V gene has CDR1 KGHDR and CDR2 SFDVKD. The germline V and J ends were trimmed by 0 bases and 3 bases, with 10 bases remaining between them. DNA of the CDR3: TGTGCCACCAGTGATTTGGTGTTCGGGAAAGAGACCCAGTACTTC. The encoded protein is CATSDLVFGKETQYF.

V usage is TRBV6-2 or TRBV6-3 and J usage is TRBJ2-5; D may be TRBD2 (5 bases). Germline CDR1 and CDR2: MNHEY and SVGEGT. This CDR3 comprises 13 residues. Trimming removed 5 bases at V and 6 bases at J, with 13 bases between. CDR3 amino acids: CASSPALAQTQYF. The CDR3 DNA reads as TGTGCCAGCAGTCCGGCGCTAGCACAGACCCAGTACTTC.

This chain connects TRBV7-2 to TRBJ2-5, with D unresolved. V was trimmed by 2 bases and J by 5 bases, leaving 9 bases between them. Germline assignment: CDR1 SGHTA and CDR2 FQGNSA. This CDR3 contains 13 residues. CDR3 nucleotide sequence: TGTGCCAGCAGCTTAAGCAGGTCGGAGACCCAGTACTTC. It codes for CASSLSRSETQYF.

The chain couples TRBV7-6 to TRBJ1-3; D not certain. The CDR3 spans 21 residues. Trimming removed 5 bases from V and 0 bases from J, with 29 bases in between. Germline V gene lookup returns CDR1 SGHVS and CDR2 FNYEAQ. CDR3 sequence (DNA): TGTGCCAGCAGCCCGAGATTGATGCGGGGAAGGTCCCCTCTCTCTGGAAACACCATATATTTT. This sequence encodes CASSPRLMRGRSPLSGNTIYF.

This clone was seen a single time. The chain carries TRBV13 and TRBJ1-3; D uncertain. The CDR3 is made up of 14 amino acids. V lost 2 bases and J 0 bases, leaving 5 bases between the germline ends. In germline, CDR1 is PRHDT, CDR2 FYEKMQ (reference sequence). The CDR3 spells CASSLQTSGNTIYF. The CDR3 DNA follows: TGTGCCAGCAGCTTACAGACCTCTGGAAACACCATATATTTT.

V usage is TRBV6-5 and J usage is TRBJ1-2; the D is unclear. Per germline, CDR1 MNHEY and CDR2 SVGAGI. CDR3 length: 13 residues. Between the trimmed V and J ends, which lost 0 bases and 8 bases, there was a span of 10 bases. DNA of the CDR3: TGTGCCAGCAGTTACTCGATGCGGGAGGGCTACACCTTC. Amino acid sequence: CASSYSMREGYTF.

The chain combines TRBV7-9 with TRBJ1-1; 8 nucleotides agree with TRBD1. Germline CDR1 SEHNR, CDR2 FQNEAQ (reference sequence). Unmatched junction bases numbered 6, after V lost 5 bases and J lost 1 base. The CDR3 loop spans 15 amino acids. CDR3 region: CASSPLGTGNTEAFF. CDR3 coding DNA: TGTGCCAGCAGCCCCCTCGGGACAGGGAACACTGAAGCTTTCTTT.

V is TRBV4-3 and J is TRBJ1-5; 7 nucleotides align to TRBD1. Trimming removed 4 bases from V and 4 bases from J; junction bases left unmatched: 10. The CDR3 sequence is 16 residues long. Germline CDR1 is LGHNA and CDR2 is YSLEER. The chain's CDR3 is CASSRDRASWNQPQHF. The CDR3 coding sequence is TGCGCCAGCAGCCGAGACAGGGCGTCCTGGAATCAGCCCCAGCATTTT.

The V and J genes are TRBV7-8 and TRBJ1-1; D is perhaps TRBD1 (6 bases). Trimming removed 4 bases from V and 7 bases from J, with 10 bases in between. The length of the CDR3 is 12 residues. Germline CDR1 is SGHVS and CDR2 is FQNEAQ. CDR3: CASSSTGNEAFF. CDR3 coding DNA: TGTGCCAGCAGCTCCACAGGGAATGAAGCTTTCTTT.

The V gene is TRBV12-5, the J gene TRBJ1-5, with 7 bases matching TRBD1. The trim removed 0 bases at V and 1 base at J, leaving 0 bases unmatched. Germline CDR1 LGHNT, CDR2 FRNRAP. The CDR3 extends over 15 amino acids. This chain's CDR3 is CASGLVRGSNQPQHF. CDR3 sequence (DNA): TGTGCTAGTGGTTTGGTCAGGGGGAGCAATCAGCCCCAGCATTTT.

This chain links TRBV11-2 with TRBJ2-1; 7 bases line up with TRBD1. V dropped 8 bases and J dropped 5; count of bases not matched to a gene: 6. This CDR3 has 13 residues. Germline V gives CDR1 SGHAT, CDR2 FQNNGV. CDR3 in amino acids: CASVSGTDNEQFF. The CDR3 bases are TGTGCCAGCGTCTCCGGGACAGACAATGAGCAGTTCTTC.

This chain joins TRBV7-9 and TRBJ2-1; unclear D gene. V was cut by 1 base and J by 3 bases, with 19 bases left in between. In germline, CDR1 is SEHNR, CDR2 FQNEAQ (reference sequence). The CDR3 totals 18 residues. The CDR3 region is CASSLGPDTEIFYNEQFF. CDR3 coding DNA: TGTGCCAGCAGCTTAGGCCCCGACACGGAGATTTTCTACAATGAGCAGTTCTTC.

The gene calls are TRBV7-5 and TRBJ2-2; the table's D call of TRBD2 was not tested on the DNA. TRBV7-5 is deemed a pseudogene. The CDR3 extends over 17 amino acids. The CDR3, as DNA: TGTGCCAGAAGCTTGGCCCCTCGGGGGAGGGGGGCCGGGGAGCTGTTTTTT. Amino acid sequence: CARSLAPRGRGAGELFF.

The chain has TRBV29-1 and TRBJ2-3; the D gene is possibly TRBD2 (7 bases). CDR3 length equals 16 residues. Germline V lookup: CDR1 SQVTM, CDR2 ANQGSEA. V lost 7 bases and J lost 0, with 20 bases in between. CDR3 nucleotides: TGCAGCGGGAAAGTAAGGGGGGGACGGAGCACAGATACGCAGTATTTT. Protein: CSGKVRGGRSTDTQYF.

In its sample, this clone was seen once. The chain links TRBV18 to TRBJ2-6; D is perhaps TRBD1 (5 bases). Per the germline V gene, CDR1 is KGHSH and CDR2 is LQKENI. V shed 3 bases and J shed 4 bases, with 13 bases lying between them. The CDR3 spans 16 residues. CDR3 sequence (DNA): TGTGCCAGCTCACCGCAAGGGGCGCGGGGGGCCAACGTCCTGACTTTC. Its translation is CASSPQGARGANVLTF.

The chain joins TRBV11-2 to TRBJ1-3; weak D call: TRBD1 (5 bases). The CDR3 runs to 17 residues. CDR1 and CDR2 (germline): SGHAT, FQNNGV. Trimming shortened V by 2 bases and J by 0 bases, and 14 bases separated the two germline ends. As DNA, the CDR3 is TGTGCCAGCAGCTTAATGGCGACAGCCGTCTCTGGAAACACCATATATTTT. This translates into CASSLMATAVSGNTIYF.

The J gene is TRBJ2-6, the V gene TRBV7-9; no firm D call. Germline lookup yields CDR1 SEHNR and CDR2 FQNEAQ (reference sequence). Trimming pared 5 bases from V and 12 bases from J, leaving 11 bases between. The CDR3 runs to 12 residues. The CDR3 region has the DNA TGTGCCAGCAGCCCTCTTGTTCTCGTCCTGACTTTC. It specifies CASSPLVLVLTF.

This CDR3 is CASTTGGSTDTQYF. DNA of the CDR3: TGTGCCAGCACCACGGGGGGGTCAACAGATACGCAGTATTTT. V gene TRBV28 combines with J gene TRBJ2-3, with 8 positions matching TRBD2. CDR3 length: 14 residues. Germline V gene lookup returns CDR1 MDHEN and CDR2 SYDVKM. The V gene end was trimmed by 7 bases and the J gene end by 3 bases; junction bases not matched to a gene: 6. Filled out from reference TRBV28 and TRBJ2-3, the complete variable domain reads DVKVTQSSRYLVKRTGEKVFLECVQDMDHENMFWYRQDPGLGLRLIYFSYDVKMKEKGDIPEGYSVSREKKERFSLILESASTNQTSMYLCASTTGGSTDTQYFGPGTRLTVL.

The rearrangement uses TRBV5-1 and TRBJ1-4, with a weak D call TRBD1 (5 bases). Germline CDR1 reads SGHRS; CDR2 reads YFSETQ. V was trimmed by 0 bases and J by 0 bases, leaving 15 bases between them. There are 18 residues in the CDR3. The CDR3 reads CASSLAAGTLATNEKLFF. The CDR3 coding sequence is TGCGCCAGCAGCTTGGCGGCAGGGACCCTTGCAACTAATGAAAAACTGTTTTTT.